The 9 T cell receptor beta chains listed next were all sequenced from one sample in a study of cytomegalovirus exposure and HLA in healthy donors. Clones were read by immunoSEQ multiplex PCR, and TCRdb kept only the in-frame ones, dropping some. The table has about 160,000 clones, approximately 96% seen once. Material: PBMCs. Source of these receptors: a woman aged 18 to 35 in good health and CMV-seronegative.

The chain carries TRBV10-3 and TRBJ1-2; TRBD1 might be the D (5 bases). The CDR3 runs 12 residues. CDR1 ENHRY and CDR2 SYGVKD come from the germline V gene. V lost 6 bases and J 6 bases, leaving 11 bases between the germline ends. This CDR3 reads CAIRSGRDGYTF. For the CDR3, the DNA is TGTGCCATCAGGTCAGGGAGGGATGGCTACACCTTC.

This CDR3 is CASSVSGTGNTEAFF. CDR3 nucleotides: TGTGCCAGCAGCGTTTCTGGGACAGGGAACACTGAAGCTTTCTTT. The gene calls are TRBV9 and TRBJ1-1; 8 bases align to TRBD1. The germline V gene encodes CDR1 SGDLS and CDR2 YYNGEE. V gave up 2 bases and J gave up 1 base; unmatched junction bases: 4. The CDR3 length is 15 residues.

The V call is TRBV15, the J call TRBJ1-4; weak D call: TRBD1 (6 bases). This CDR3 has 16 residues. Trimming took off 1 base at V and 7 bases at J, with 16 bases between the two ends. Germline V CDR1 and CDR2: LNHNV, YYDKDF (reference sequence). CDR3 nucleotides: TGTGCCACCAGCAGAGGGGTACAGGGAAAGGCTGAAAAACTGTTTTTT. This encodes CATSRGVQGKAEKLFF.

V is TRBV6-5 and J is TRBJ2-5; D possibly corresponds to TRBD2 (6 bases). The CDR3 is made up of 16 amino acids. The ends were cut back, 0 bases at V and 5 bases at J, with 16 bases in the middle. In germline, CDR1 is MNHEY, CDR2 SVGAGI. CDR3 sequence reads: CASSYSIGGLGETQYF. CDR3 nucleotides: TGTGCCAGCAGTTACTCGATTGGGGGGTTGGGGGAGACCCAGTACTTC.

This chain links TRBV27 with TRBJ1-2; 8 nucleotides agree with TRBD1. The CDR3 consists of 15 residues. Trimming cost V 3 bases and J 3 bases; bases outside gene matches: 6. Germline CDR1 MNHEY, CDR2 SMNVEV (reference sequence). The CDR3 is CASSFAGQGYYGYTF. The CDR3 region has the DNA TGTGCCAGCAGTTTCGCTGGACAGGGCTACTATGGCTACACCTTC.

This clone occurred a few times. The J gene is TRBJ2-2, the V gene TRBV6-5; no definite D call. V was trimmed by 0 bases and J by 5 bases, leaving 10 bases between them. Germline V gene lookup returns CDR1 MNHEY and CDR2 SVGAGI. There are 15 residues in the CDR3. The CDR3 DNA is TGTGCCAGCAGTTACTCGAGCCTTATGACCGGGGAGCTGTTTTTT. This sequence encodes CASSYSSLMTGELFF.

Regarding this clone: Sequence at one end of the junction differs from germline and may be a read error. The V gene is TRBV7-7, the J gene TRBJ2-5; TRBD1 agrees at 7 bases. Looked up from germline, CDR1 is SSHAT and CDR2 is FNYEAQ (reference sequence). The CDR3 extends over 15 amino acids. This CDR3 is CASSQRGGAGETQYF. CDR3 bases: TGTGCTAGCAGCCAGAGAGGGGGCGCGGGAGAGACCCAGTACTTC. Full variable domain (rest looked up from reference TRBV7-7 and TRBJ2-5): GAGVSQSPRYKVTKRGQDVTLRCDPISSHATLYWYQQALGQGPEFLTYFNYEAQPDKSGLPSDRFSAERPEGSISTLTIQRTEQRDSAMYRCASSQRGGAGETQYFGPGTRLLVL.

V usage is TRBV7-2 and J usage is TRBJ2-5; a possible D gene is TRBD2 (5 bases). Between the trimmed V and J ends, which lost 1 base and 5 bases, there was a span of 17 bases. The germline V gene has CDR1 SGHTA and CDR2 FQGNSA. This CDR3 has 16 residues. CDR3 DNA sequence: TGTGCCAGCAGCTTAGAACCCGGACCCCGAGGGGAGACCCAGTACTTC. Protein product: CASSLEPGPRGETQYF.

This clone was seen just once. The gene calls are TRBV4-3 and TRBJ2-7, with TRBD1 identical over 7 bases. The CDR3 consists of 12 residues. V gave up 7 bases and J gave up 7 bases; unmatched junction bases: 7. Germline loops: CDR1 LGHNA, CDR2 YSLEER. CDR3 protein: CASIRDSYEQYF. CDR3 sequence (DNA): TGCGCCAGCATCCGGGACAGTTATGAGCAGTACTTC.